Shown below are 18 T cell receptor beta chains from a single sample sequenced in a study of blood T cell repertoires in COVID-19. TCRdb's table, derived via immunoSEQ multiplex PCR, lists solely in-frame clones and lacks some. The table has 99,000 or so clones, 82% seen once. The sample comprised peripheral blood. All receptors derive from a man in his sixties with acute or convalescent COVID-19.

This chain links TRBV28 with TRBJ2-3, with TRBD2 matching 8 bases. The length of the CDR3 is 13 residues. Germline V gives CDR1 MDHEN, CDR2 SYDVKM. Germline trimming cut 6 bases from V and 6 bases from J; bases unmatched to any gene: 5. CDR3 nucleotides: TGTGCCAGCAGATCGGGGGGGTCGGATACGCAGTATTTT. Translating it yields CASRSGGSDTQYF.

This chain joins TRBV7-8 and TRBJ1-5, with 7 bases that match TRBD1. V shed 5 bases and J 3 bases; nucleotides not matched to a gene: 7. CDR1 SGHVS and CDR2 FQNEAQ come from the germline V gene. This CDR3 region has 15 residues. The CDR3 DNA follows: TGTGCCAGCAGCCCACAGGGGACAAACAATCAGCCCCAGCATTTT. Translation: CASSPQGTNNQPQHF.

This chain connects TRBV9 to TRBJ2-3; 11 bases are a match to TRBD2. After removal of 5 bases from V and 5 bases from J, the junction contained 7 bases not matched to a gene. The V gene's germline CDR1 is SGDLS and CDR2 YYNGEE. This CDR3 spans 15 amino acids. This CDR3 is CASSVLAGGRDTQYF. In DNA, the CDR3 is TGTGCCAGCAGTGTCCTAGCGGGGGGCAGAGATACGCAGTATTTT.

The V gene is TRBV7-3, the J gene TRBJ2-1; 11 positions match TRBD2. The trim removed 0 bases at V and 13 bases at J, leaving 23 bases unmatched. The germline CDR1 and CDR2 sequences are SGHTA and FQGTGA. The CDR3 spans 20 residues. The CDR3 is CASSLTGHGLAGGSGGGQFF. The CDR3 DNA is TGTGCCAGCAGCTTAACGGGACACGGGCTAGCGGGAGGCTCCGGAGGGGGTCAGTTCTTC.

The chain carries TRBV6-4 and TRBJ2-1, with D hard to call. Germline lookup yields CDR1 MRHNA and CDR2 SNTAGT. Trimming left V 11 bases short and J 2 bases short, with 7 bases between. The CDR3 loop spans 11 amino acids. CDR3 sequence: CAYTPYNEQFF. The CDR3 DNA reads as TGTGCCTACACCCCCTACAATGAGCAGTTCTTC.

The chain links TRBV2 to TRBJ2-7; 10 nucleotides align to TRBD2. Trimming at V came to 9 bases and at J to 11 bases, leaving 7 bases not matched to a gene. CDR3 length equals 11 residues. CDR1 and CDR2 from the germline V gene are SNHLY and FYNNEI. In nucleotides, the CDR3 is TGTGCCAGTAGGACTAGCGGAAACAAGTACTTC. Amino acids: CASRTSGNKYF.

The chain couples TRBV19 to TRBJ2-1; the D gene is possibly TRBD1 (6 bases). Trimming shortened V by 6 bases and J by 0 bases, and 15 bases separated the two germline ends. Germline V gene lookup returns CDR1 LNHDA and CDR2 SQIVND (reference sequence). The CDR3 consists of 16 residues. CDR3 sequence (DNA): TGTGCCAGTAGCCGTACAGGGTCGAGCTCCTACAATGAGCAGTTCTTC. It translates to CASSRTGSSSYNEQFF.

The chain couples TRBV6-4 to TRBJ2-3, with TRBD2 matching 7 bases. This CDR3 is 14 amino acids long. Germline CDR1 and CDR2: MRHNA and SNTAGT. Unmatched junction bases numbered 3, after V lost 2 bases and J lost 4 bases. The DNA of the CDR3 is TGTGCCAGCAGTGACAGACTAGCTTCAGATACGCAGTATTTT. Residues: CASSDRLASDTQYF.

The chain has TRBV29-1 and TRBJ1-4; 8 bases line up with TRBD1. The junction had 6 bases not matched to a gene; V was cut back by 6 bases and J by 6 bases. Germline CDR1 SQVTM, CDR2 ANQGSEA. CDR3 length: 13 residues. The CDR3 coding sequence is TGCAGCGTGCCGGGACAGGATTATGAAAAACTGTTTTTT. It is translated as CSVPGQDYEKLFF.

The J gene is TRBJ1-5, the V gene TRBV30; a weak D match, TRBD1 (5 bases). Germline CDR1 is GTSNPN and CDR2 is SVGIG (reference sequence). The CDR3 spans 16 residues. With 1 base removed from V and 0 bases from J, the gap between germline ends came to 13 bases. The CDR3 DNA follows: TGTGCCTGGAGTGGGGGGGGGACGGTTAGCAATCAGCCCCAGCATTTT. It translates to CAWSGGGTVSNQPQHF.

The rearrangement joins TRBV3-1 (or the pseudogene TRBV3-2) to TRBJ2-5; D might be TRBD2 (5 bases). The CDR3 extends over 15 amino acids. Between the trimmed V and J ends, which lost 1 base and 2 bases, there was a span of 11 bases. Germline values: CDR1 LGHDT, CDR2 YNNKEL (reference sequence). Here the CDR3 DNA reads TGTGCCAGCAGCCAAGGACCAACTAGACAAGAGACCCAGTACTTC. It is translated as CASSQGPTRQETQYF.

The rearrangement joins TRBV10-3 to TRBJ2-2, with 7 bases aligning to TRBD2. This CDR3 has 15 amino acids. From germline, CDR1 is ENHRY and CDR2 SYGVKD. The J segment lost 0 bases and the V segment lost 4 bases, leaving 2 bases of the junction unmatched. The CDR3 DNA sequence: TGTGCCATCAGTGTGCTAGCGGCGAACACCGGGGAGCTGTTTTTT. Translation gives CAISVLAANTGELFF.

This clone was detected once. The genes are TRBV7-9 and TRBJ2-2; possible D gene TRBD1, 5 bases. This CDR3 has 15 amino acids. Germline values: CDR1 SEHNR, CDR2 FQNEAQ (reference sequence). Deletions cut 4 bases from V and 4 bases from J, with 13 bases between. The CDR3 loop is CASSSNRYSTGELFF. CDR3 sequence (DNA): TGTGCCAGCAGCTCCAACAGGTACTCCACCGGGGAGCTGTTTTTT.

In DNA, the CDR3 is TGTGCCAGTAGTATATTCGGGAGGGCAGGGAATGAGCAGTTCTTC. Translating gives CASSIFGRAGNEQFF. The genes are TRBV19 and TRBJ2-1, with 8 bases matching TRBD2. The CDR3 spans 15 residues. Looked up from germline, CDR1 is LNHDA and CDR2 is SQIVND (reference sequence). V lost 2 bases and J lost 7; bases outside the gene matches: 7.

V gene TRBV28 combines with J gene TRBJ2-3; TRBD2 agrees at 9 bases. Per germline, CDR1 MDHEN and CDR2 SYDVKM. This CDR3 has 15 residues. After removal of 3 bases from V and 4 bases from J, the junction contained 5 bases not matched to a gene. CDR3 protein: CASSFVLAGPDTQYF. The CDR3 DNA sequence: TGTGCCAGCAGTTTCGTGCTAGCGGGACCAGATACGCAGTATTTT. Looking up the rest from reference TRBV28 and TRBJ2-3 gives the full variable domain: DVKVTQSSRYLVKRTGEKVFLECVQDMDHENMFWYRQDPGLGLRLIYFSYDVKMKEKGDIPEGYSVSREKKERFSLILESASTNQTSMYLCASSFVLAGPDTQYFGPGTRLTVL.

This clone was counted once. The rearrangement links TRBV29-1 to TRBJ1-2, with a tentative D call TRBD1 (5 bases). CDR3 length equals 13 residues. The germline CDR1 and CDR2 sequences are SQVTM and ANQGSEA. V was pared by 4 bases and J by 7 bases, with 16 bases between. The CDR3 spells CSVGTQEMGGYTF. The CDR3 region has the DNA TGCAGCGTTGGAACACAGGAGATGGGTGGCTACACCTTC.

The chain uses TRBV5-1 and TRBJ2-1; 8 nucleotides align to TRBD2. This CDR3 contains 14 residues. Germline CDR1 and CDR2: SGHRS and YFSETQ. J gave up 7 bases and V 4 bases, and 7 bases lay outside the gene matches. As DNA, the CDR3 is TGCGCCAGCAGCCCCGGACTAGCTGCGAATGAGCAGTTCTTC. It is translated as CASSPGLAANEQFF.

The CDR3 bases are TGTGCCAGCAGCCTAACCTACGAGCAGTACTTC. This gives the protein CASSLTYEQYF. The chain carries TRBV7-8 and TRBJ2-7; no firm D call. With 5 bases removed from V and 2 bases from J, the gap between germline ends came to 4 bases. CDR3 length: 11 amino acids. Germline CDR1 is SGHVS and CDR2 is FQNEAQ. Supplemented by reference TRBV7-8 and TRBJ2-7, the full variable domain reads GAGVSQSPRYKVAKRGQDVALRCDPISGHVSLFWYQQALGQGPEFLTYFQNEAQLDKSGLPSDRFFAERPEGSVSTLKIQRTQQEDSAVYLCASSLTYEQYFGPGTRLTVT.